What follows are 3 T cell receptor beta chains derived from one specimen sequenced in a study of T-cell reconstitution after alpha-beta-depleted transplantation in children. Construction of the TCRbeta library involved unique molecular identifiers. TCRdb analysed the PCR reads with MiXCR anew, one entry per CDR3 protein. In the table there are 210,000 or so distinct CDR3 sequences, approximately 11% of which are singletons. The sample was PBMCs, taken before TCRalphabeta/CD19-depleted stem cell transplant. All receptors come from a child under two years old with acute myeloid leukemia, due to receive a stem cell transplant.

This chain joins TRBV29-1 and TRBJ1-3, with D unclear. V shed 6 bases and J shed 2 bases, with 14 bases lying between them. This CDR3 has 14 residues. CDR1 SQVTM and CDR2 ANQGSEA come from the germline V gene. CDR3 nucleotide sequence: TGCAGCGTCGTACGGGCTGCTGCTGGAAACACCATATATTTT. Amino acids: CSVVRAAAGNTIYF.

This chain joins TRBV18 and TRBJ2-5, with D possibly called TRBD1 or TRBD2 (5 bases each). The CDR3 runs to 13 residues. With 2 bases removed from V and 3 bases from J, the gap between germline ends came to 7 bases. Germline CDR1 reads KGHSH; CDR2 reads LQKENI. The CDR3 spells CASSPMGEETQYF. CDR3 DNA: TGTGCCAGCTCACCAATGGGGGAAGAGACCCAGTACTTC.

This clonotype was counted ten times or more. The CDR3 region is CASRGGWENIQYF. CDR3 in DNA: TGTGCCAGTCGAGGGGGATGGGAAAACATTCAGTACTTC. The V and J genes are TRBV7-2 and TRBJ2-4; tentative D call: TRBD1 (6 bases). This CDR3 region has 13 residues. CDR1 and CDR2 from the germline V gene are SGHTA and FQGNSA. V lost 9 bases, J lost 5 bases, and 14 bases lay in between.